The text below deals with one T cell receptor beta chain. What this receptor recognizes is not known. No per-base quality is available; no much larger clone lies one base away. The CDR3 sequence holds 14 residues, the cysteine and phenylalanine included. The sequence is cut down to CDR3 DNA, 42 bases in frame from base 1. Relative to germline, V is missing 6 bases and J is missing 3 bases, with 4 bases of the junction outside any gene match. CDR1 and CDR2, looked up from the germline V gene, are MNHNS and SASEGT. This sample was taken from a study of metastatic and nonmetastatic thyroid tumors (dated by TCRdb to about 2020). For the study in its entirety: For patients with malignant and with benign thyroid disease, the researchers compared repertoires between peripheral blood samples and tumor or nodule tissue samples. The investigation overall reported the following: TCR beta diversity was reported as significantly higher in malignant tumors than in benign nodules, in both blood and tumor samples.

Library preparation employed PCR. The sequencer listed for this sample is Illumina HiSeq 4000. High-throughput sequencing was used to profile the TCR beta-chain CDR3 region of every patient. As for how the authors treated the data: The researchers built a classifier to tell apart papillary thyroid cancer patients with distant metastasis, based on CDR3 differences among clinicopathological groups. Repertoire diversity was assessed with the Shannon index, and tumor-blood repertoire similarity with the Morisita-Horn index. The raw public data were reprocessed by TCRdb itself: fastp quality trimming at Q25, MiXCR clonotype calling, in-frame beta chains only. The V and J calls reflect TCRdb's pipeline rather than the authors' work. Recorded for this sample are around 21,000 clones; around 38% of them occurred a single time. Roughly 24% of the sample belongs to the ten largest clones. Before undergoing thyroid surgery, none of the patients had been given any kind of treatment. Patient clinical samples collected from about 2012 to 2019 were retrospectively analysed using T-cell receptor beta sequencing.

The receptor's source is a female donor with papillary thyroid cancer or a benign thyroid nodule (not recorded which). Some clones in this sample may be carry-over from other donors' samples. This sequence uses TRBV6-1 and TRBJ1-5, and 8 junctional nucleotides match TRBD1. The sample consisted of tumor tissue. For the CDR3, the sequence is CASRTGVTNQPQHF. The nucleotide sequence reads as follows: TGTGCCAGCAGGACAGGGGTCACCAATCAGCCCCAGCATTTT.